The 8 T cell receptor beta chains below come from one sample, sequenced in a study of blood T cell repertoires in COVID-19. The data were produced by immunoSEQ multiplex PCR, yet TCRdb's version contains in-frame clones alone and is incomplete. This sample carries approximately 250,000 clones, 70% to 90% of them seen once, and the ten largest clones take under 2.5%. The specimen sequenced was PBMCs or T cells enriched from blood (not recorded which). These receptors originate from a woman aged 35 to 49 with acute COVID-19.

V and J are TRBV19 and TRBJ2-7; the match to TRBD1 covers 10 bases. Germline V gives CDR1 LNHDA, CDR2 SQIVND (reference sequence). This CDR3 is 18 amino acids long. With V trimmed by 4 bases and J by 3 bases, 15 bases remained unmatched. CDR3 residues: CASSTPGTGVTPIYEQYF. In DNA, the CDR3 is TGTGCCAGTAGTACGCCCGGGACAGGGGTTACCCCCATCTACGAGCAGTACTTC.

The CDR3, as DNA: TGTGCCAGCAGCTTAGAGTATTGGCGGATCGTCTGCCAGCCCCAGCATTTT. Translating gives CASSLEYWRIVCQPQHF. The chain has TRBV7-2 and TRBJ1-5, with D unresolved. Germline V gene sequence: CDR1 SGHTA, CDR2 FQGNSA. This CDR3 has 17 residues. The germline V and J ends were trimmed by 1 base and 7 bases, with 20 bases remaining between them.

The chain has TRBV7-6 and TRBJ2-5, with 10 bases fitting TRBD1. Germline V gene lookup returns CDR1 SGHVS and CDR2 FNYEAQ. V was clipped by 5 bases and J by 4 bases; unmatched bases: 7. The CDR3 contains 15 residues. The CDR3 region is CASSEPGQGRETQYF. In DNA, the CDR3 is TGTGCCAGCAGCGAACCGGGACAGGGGAGAGAGACCCAGTACTTC. The full variable domain, with the rest looked up from reference TRBV7-6 and TRBJ2-5, is GAGVSQSPRYKVTKRGQDVALRCDPISGHVSLYWYRQALGQGPEFLTYFNYEAQQDKSGLPNDRFSAERPEGSISTLTIQRTEQRDSAMYRCASSEPGQGRETQYFGPGTRLLVL.

The chain couples TRBV10-3 to TRBJ2-5; TRBD2 matches 9 bases. CDR1 and CDR2 from the germline V gene are ENHRY and SYGVKD. V was clipped by 0 bases and J by 5 bases; unmatched bases: 1. CDR3 length equals 14 residues. CDR3: CAISESAGGETQYF. CDR3 DNA sequence: TGTGCCATCAGTGAGTCGGCGGGAGGGGAGACCCAGTACTTC.

The genes are TRBV5-1 and TRBJ2-5; unclear D gene. The V and J ends lost 5 bases and 2 bases respectively, with 10 bases between them. The CDR3 loop spans 13 amino acids. Germline CDR1 is SGHRS and CDR2 is YFSETQ. This CDR3 is CASRLTLQETQYF. The CDR3 coding sequence is TGCGCCAGCAGGTTGACTCTACAAGAGACCCAGTACTTC.

The chain couples TRBV6-6 to TRBJ1-1; TRBD1 aligns across 8 bases. After removal of 8 bases from V and 5 bases from J, the junction contained 7 bases not matched to a gene. Per the germline V gene, CDR1 is MNHNY and CDR2 is SVGAGI (reference sequence). The CDR3 sequence is 13 residues long. The CDR3 loop reads CASAGQAVTEAFF. Here the CDR3 DNA reads TGTGCCAGCGCGGGACAGGCGGTTACTGAAGCTTTCTTT.

The rearrangement uses TRBV29-1 and TRBJ1-2, with 7 nucleotides matching TRBD1. From germline, CDR1 is SQVTM and CDR2 ANQGSEA. With V trimmed by 6 bases and J by 10 bases, 8 bases remained unmatched. The CDR3 spans 11 residues. The CDR3 is CSVNPGTAYTF. CDR3 DNA sequence: TGCAGCGTGAACCCCGGGACAGCCTACACCTTC.

J is TRBJ2-5 and V is TRBV5-6; 7 bases are a match to TRBD1. The CDR3 consists of 14 residues. The germline gives CDR1 SGHDT, CDR2 YYEEEE. J was trimmed by 5 bases and V by 2 bases; bases with no gene match: 6. The CDR3 here is CASSLLGQLETQYF. DNA for the CDR3: TGTGCCAGCAGCTTATTGGGACAGTTGGAGACCCAGTACTTC.